This T cell receptor (beta chain) was sequenced for a study of shared clonotypes between healthy human individuals. The CDR3 is 13 amino acids. V was clipped by 0 bases and J by 3 bases, with 6 bases between them. Germline values: CDR1 SGHRS, CDR2 YFSETQ. Clones were sequenced by immunoSEQ multiplex PCR, and TCRdb holds only the in-frame ones, with some missing. This sample has roughly 1,000,000 clones, with about 84% found just once. The V and J genes are TRBV5-1 and TRBJ2-5; D might be TRBD2 (6 bases). The material sequenced was memory CD4+ T cells from PBMCs. Noted subset: CD45RA-negative fraction. This sequence was found in a man aged 18 to 30 in good health. Some clones in this sample may be carry-over from other donors' samples. Written as DNA, the CDR3 is TGCGCCAGCAGCTTGGGACTAGAAGAGACCCAGTACTTC. It translates to CASSLGLEETQYF.